This T cell receptor (beta chain) was captured in a study of cytomegalovirus exposure and HLA in healthy donors. Across the study: A prior study identified 90 million to 120 million unique TCR beta sequences from some 200 million T cells. Assignment to the Caucasian-associated ancestry cluster applied to more than 75% of the approximately 360 genotyped donors. Overall study findings and caveats: Later on, analysis showed that most CMV-associated TCR beta chains appeared to be HLA-restricted. Over 150 TCR beta chains were listed as cytomegalovirus-associated.

Notes on this clone: The antigen is undetermined.

The germline V gene encodes CDR1 SGDLS and CDR2 YYNGEE. This CDR3 is built from 14 residues. The V end lost 2 bases, the J end lost 0 bases, and 5 bases lay between the germline ends. The primer mix had 60 Vbeta and 13 Jbeta primers. The repertoire was sequenced with immunoSEQ multiplex PCR; TCRdb's copy has only in-frame clones and lacks some. The sample comprises 130,000 to 150,000 clones, roughly three quarters of which are singletons, and under 3% rests with the top ten. The receptor was isolated from a female donor in good health and CMV-seronegative. The chain joins TRBV9 to TRBJ2-2, with D uncertain. Sequencing input: PBMCs. CDR3 residues: CASSVSANTGELFF. Here the CDR3 DNA reads TGTGCCAGCAGCGTTTCAGCGAACACCGGGGAGCTGTTTTTT.